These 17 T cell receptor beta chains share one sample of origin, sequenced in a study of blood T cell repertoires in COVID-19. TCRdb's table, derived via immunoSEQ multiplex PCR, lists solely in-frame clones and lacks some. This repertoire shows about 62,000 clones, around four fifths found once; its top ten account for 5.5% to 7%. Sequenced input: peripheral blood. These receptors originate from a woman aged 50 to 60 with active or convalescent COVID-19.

The CDR3 DNA reads TGCGCCAGCAGCCAAGTAGCTTTGGACAGGGAACCCTACGAGCAGTACTTC. Its protein is CASSQVALDREPYEQYF. V gene TRBV4-1 combines with J gene TRBJ2-7; TRBD1 matches at 8 bases. Germline lookup yields CDR1 MGHRA and CDR2 YSYEKL. There are 17 residues in the CDR3. After removal of 1 base from V and 2 bases from J, the junction contained 10 bases not matched to a gene.

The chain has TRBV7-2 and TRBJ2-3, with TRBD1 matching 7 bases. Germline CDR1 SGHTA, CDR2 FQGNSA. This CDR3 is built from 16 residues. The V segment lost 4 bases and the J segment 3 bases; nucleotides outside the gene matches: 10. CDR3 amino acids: CASSSNPGQTTDTQYF. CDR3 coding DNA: TGTGCCAGCAGCTCAAATCCGGGACAGACAACAGATACGCAGTATTTT.

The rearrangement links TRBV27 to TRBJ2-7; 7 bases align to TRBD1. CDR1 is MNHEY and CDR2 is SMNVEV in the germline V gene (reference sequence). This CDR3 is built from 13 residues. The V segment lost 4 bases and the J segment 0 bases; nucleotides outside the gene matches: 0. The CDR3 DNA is TGTGCCAGCAGTTGGGACAGCTCCTACGAGCAGTACTTC. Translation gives CASSWDSSYEQYF.

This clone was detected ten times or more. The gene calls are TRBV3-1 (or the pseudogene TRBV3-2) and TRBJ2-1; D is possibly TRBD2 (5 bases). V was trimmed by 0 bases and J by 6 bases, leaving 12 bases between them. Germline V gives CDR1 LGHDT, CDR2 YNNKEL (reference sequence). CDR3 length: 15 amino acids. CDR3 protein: CASSQDHRAVNEQFF. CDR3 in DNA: TGTGCCAGCAGCCAAGATCATCGAGCGGTCAATGAGCAGTTCTTC.

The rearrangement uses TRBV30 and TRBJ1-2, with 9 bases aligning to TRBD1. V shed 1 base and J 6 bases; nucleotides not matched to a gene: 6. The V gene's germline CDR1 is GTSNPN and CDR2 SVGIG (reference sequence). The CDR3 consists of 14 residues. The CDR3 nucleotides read TGTGCCTGGAGTGGGAACAGGGGGCAGGATGGCTACACCTTC. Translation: CAWSGNRGQDGYTF.

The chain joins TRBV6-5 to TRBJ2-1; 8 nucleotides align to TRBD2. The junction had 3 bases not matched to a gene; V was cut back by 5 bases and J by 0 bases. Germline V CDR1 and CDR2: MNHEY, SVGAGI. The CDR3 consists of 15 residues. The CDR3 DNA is TGTGCCAGCAGTCCGGGACTAGTCTCCTACAATGAGCAGTTCTTC. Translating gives CASSPGLVSYNEQFF.

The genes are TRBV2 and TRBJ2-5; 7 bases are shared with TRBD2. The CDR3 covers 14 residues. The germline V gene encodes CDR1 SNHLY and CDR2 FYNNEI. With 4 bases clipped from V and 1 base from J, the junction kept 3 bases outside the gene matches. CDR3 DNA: TGTGCCAGCAGTGGAATAGCGGGCCAAGAGACCCAGTACTTC. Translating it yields CASSGIAGQETQYF.

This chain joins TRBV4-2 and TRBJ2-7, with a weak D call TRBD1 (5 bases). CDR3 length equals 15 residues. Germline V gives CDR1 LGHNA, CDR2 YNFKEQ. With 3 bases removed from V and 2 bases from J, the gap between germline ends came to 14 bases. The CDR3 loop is CASSHVRQGTYEQYF. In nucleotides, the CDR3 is TGTGCCAGCAGCCATGTCCGCCAGGGTACCTACGAGCAGTACTTC.

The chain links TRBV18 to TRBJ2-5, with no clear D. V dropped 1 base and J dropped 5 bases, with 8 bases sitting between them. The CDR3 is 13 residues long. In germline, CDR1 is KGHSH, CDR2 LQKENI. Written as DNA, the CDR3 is TGTGCCAGCTCACCACGGGCAGTTGAGACCCAGTACTTC. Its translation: CASSPRAVETQYF.

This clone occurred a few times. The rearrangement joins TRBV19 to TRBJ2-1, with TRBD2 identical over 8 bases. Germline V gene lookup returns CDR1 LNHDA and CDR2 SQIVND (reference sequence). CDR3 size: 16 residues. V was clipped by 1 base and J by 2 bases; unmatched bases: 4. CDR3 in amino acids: CASSIASGPPYNEQFF. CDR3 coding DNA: TGTGCCAGTAGTATAGCTAGCGGGCCCCCCTACAATGAGCAGTTCTTC. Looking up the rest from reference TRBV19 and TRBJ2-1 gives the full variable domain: DGGITQSPKYLFRKEGQNVTLSCEQNLNHDAMYWYRQDPGQGLRLIYYSQIVNDFQKGDIAEGYSVSREKKESFPLTVTSAQKNPTAFYLCASSIASGPPYNEQFFGPGTRLTVL.

The CDR3 loop is CASSLLMASGSYNEQFF. CDR3 nucleotides: TGCGCCAGCAGCCTTCTGATGGCTAGCGGCTCCTACAATGAGCAGTTCTTC. V gene TRBV4-1 combines with J gene TRBJ2-1, with TRBD2 identical over 7 bases. The V and J ends lost 4 bases and 0 bases, in that order; junction bases with no gene match: 9. The CDR3 has 17 residues. The germline V gene encodes CDR1 MGHRA and CDR2 YSYEKL.

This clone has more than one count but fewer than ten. The CDR3 bases are TGTGCCAGCAGCCGGAATACCAGGGGTTACACTGAAGCTTTCTTT. Its protein product is CASSRNTRGYTEAFF. The V call is TRBV4-2, the J call TRBJ1-1; possible D gene TRBD1, 6 bases. V lost 4 bases, J lost 3 bases, and 15 bases lay in between. CDR1 is LGHNA, CDR2 YNFKEQ, per germline. CDR3 length equals 15 residues.

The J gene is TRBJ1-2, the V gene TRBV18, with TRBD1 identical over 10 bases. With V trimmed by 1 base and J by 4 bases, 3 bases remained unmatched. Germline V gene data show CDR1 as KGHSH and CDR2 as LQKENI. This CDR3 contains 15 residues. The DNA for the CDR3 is TGTGCCAGCTCACCACAAGGGGACAGGGGCTATGGCTACACCTTC. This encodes CASSPQGDRGYGYTF.

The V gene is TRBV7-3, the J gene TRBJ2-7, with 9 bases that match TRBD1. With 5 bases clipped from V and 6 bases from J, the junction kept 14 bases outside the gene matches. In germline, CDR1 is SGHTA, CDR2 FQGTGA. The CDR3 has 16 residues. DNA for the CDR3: TGTGCCAGCAGCCCCCAGGGGGGGACAGGGATGTTCGAGCAGTACTTC. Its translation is CASSPQGGTGMFEQYF.

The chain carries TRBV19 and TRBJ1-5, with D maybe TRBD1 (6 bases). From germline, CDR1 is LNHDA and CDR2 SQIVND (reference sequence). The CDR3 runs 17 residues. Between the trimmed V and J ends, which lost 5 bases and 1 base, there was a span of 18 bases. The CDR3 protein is CASSPAFVTGSNQPQHF. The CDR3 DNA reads TGTGCCAGTAGTCCTGCTTTCGTGACAGGAAGCAATCAGCCCCAGCATTTT.

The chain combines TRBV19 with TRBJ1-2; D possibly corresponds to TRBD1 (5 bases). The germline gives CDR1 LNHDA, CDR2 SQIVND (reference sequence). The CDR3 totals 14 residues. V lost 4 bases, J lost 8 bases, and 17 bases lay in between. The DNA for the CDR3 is TGTGCCAGTAGTAACCCCCTAGGGGAACGGGGCTACACCTTC. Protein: CASSNPLGERGYTF.

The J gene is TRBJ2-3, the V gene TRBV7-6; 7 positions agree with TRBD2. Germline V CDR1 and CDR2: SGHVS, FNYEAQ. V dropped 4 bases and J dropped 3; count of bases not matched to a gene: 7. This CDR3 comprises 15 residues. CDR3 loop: CASSSPRENTDTQYF. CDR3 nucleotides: TGTGCCAGCAGCTCCCCGCGGGAGAATACAGATACGCAGTATTTT. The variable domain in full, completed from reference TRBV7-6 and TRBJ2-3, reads GAGVSQSPRYKVTKRGQDVALRCDPISGHVSLYWYRQALGQGPEFLTYFNYEAQQDKSGLPNDRFSAERPEGSISTLTIQRTEQRDSAMYRCASSSPRENTDTQYFGPGTRLTVL.